This T cell receptor (beta chain) was profiled in a study of shared clonotypes between healthy human individuals. In the study overall: Samples came from two female and a few male donors aged 18 to 49.

Germline CDR1 MGHRA, CDR2 YSYEKL. Trimming pared 1 base from V and 2 bases from J, leaving 11 bases between. The CDR3 has 15 residues. In the case of this clone: This CDR3 is also generated by other DNA sequences in the sample.

Assay execution proceeded at the deep level. Profiling relied on immunoSEQ multiplex PCR, and the TCRdb table lists in-frame clones only, not all of them. The table records 1.5 million to 2.5 million clones, just under 95% of them present only once. CD45RO-negative, CCR7-positively selected cells formed the naive CD8 fraction, excluding terminally differentiated effector memory CD45RA+ cells. Participating donors were healthy, HIV-negative adults free of recent acute infections or vaccinations. This receptor was taken from a man aged 18 to 29 in good health. Sequencing was done on a sample of naive CD8+ T cells sorted from blood. The gene calls are TRBV4-1 and TRBJ1-1, with a weak D call TRBD1 (6 bases). The CDR3 coding sequence is TGCGCCAGCAGCCAAGCGGGACACCTAAACACTGAAGCTTTCTTT. Protein product: CASSQAGHLNTEAFF.